This is a list of T cell receptor beta chains from one sample in a study of shared clonotypes between healthy human individuals. TCRdb keeps only in-frame clones here, not all; method: immunoSEQ multiplex PCR. The table lists 2 million to 2.5 million clones, approximately 96% of them singletons, with approximately 0.13% in the top ten. Sequenced input: naive CD4+ T cells sorted from blood. The receptor source for this set is a young man in good health. The CDR3 runs from the conserved cysteine through the conserved F or W. A D gene is named only where the DNA matches it firmly. Only part of the rows carry a size: once, few, many, or a class if the clone is expanded.

J gene | D gene | V gene | clone size | CDR3 DNA | CDR3 protein
TRBJ2-3 | TRBD2 | TRBV7-9 | - | TGTGCCAGCAGTCCTAGCGGTCTGGCGCTCACAGATACGCAGTATTTT | CASSPSGLALTDTQYF
TRBJ2-1 | - | TRBV5-1 | - | TGCGCCAGCAGCGGAGCTGATAGGTACAATGAGCAGTTCTTC | CASSGADRYNEQFF
TRBJ2-7 | - | TRBV6-6 | - | TGTGCCAGCAGTCGGTCTCAGACAGACCCTCGGGGCGAGCAGTACTTC | CASSRSQTDPRGEQYF
TRBJ1-5 | - | TRBV6-4 | - | TGTGCCAGCAGGTCCTGGGACATACGGGATCAGCCCCAGCATTTT | CASRSWDIRDQPQHF
TRBJ2-7 | - | TRBV28 | - | TGTGCCAGCAGTTCCCACGGCCCGTACGAGCAGTACTTC | CASSSHGPYEQYF
TRBJ2-3 | TRBD2 | TRBV11-2 | - | TGTGCCAGCAGCTTAGATTCCGGGGGGGCCTGGGGCACAGATACGCAGTATTTT | CASSLDSGGAWGTDTQYF
TRBJ1-6 | - | TRBV9 | - | TGTGCCAGCAGCGGACCCCACCCACCCCTCCACTTT | CASSGPHPPLHF
TRBJ2-5 | TRBD2 | TRBV9 | - | TGTGCCAGCAGCGTAGAGTCGGGGGGGCAGTTGGAGACCCAGTACTTC | CASSVESGGQLETQYF
TRBJ1-2 | TRBD1 | TRBV19 | - | TGTGCCAGTACCCCGGACAGGGTCTATGGCTACACCTTC | CASTPDRVYGYTF
TRBJ1-2 | - | TRBV28 | few | TGTGCCAGCACTCCGGGACACGAATCCTATGGCTACACCTTC | CASTPGHESYGYTF
TRBJ1-2 | TRBD1 | TRBV5-4 | once | TGTGCCAGCAGCCCCATGCAGGGGGCTGACTATGGCTACACCTTC | CASSPMQGADYGYTF
TRBJ2-2 | TRBD2 | TRBV5-4 | - | TGTGCCAGCAGTAGCGGGGGGGCCAACACCGGGGAGCTGTTTTTT | CASSSGGANTGELFF
TRBJ1-5 | - | TRBV5-1 | - | TGCGCCAGCAGCCTGGACCCTAGCAATCAGCCCCAGCATTTT | CASSLDPSNQPQHF
TRBJ1-4 | - | TRBV7-9 | - | TGTGCCAGCAGCTTAGGGGAAGTTGCAACTAATGAAAAACTGTTTTTT | CASSLGEVATNEKLFF
TRBJ2-1 | TRBD2 | TRBV27 | - | TGTGCCAGCAGTCCGAGACTAGCGGGGGCCCGGGGAGAGCAGTTCTTC | CASSPRLAGARGEQFF
TRBJ1-2 | - | TRBV5-8 | - | TGTGCCAGCAGCTTGGCGGTGGGCTACACCTTC | CASSLAVGYTF
TRBJ2-1 | - | TRBV11-2 | - | TGTGCCAGCAGCTTAGTACCTAACTACAATGAGCAGTTCTTC | CASSLVPNYNEQFF
TRBJ1-2 | TRBD1 | TRBV5-1 | - | TGCGCCAGCAGCTTGGAGGGGGCATATGGCTACACCTTC | CASSLEGAYGYTF
TRBJ1-1 | - | TRBV5-1 | few | TGCGCCAGCACCGGACAATTAGACACTGAAGCTTTCTTT | CASTGQLDTEAFF
TRBJ2-1 | TRBD1 | TRBV9 | - | TGTGCCAGCAGCACCGGGACAGGGGGCTACAATGAGCAGTTCTTC | CASSTGTGGYNEQFF
TRBJ1-4 | - | TRBV27 | once | TGTGCCAGCAGCCGAGGACGACCGGGACTAGGGGATGAAAAACTGTTTTTT | CASSRGRPGLGDEKLFF
TRBJ1-1 | - | TRBV6-1 | - | TGTGCCAGCAGTGCGGGGGAGAACACTGAAGCTTTCTTT | CASSAGENTEAFF
TRBJ1-2 | TRBD1 | TRBV27 | few | TGTGCCAGCAGTTTATCACAGGGGGCGGGCGGCTACACCTTC | CASSLSQGAGGYTF
TRBJ2-4 | - | TRBV7-2 | - | TGTGCCAGCAGCTTAGTGTATCTAGCATTGGACATTCAGTACTTC | CASSLVYLALDIQYF
TRBJ1-6 | - | TRBV5-1 | - | TGCGCCAGCAGCTTGGGCCAGGCAAATTCACCCCTCCACTTT | CASSLGQANSPLHF
TRBJ2-5 | - | TRBV29-1 | - | TGCAGCGTCACCGCCCAGGGTTTCCAAGAGACCCAGTACTTC | CSVTAQGFQETQYF
TRBJ2-7 | TRBD1 | TRBV5-5 | - | TGTGCCAGCAGCTGGAGGACAGGTACCTACGAGCAGTACTTC | CASSWRTGTYEQYF
TRBJ1-2 | - | TRBV18 | - | TGTGCCAGCTCACCAAGTTCAGGGGTGGATGGCTACACCTTC | CASSPSSGVDGYTF
TRBJ2-3 | TRBD2 | TRBV30 | once | TGTGCCTGGAGTCCCACGTGGAGCGGGGGGGTTTCTCTGAACGCAGATACGCAGTATTTT | CAWSPTWSGGVSLNADTQYF
TRBJ1-1 | - | TRBV27 | - | TGTGCCAGCAGTTTATTAACGGGACGGGAGATAAACACTGAAGCTTTCTTT | CASSLLTGREINTEAFF
TRBJ2-1 | - | TRBV4-1 | - | TGCGCCAGCAGCCAAGAAATATTGGCCTATGAGCAGTTCTTC | CASSQEILAYEQFF
TRBJ2-3 | TRBD1 | TRBV5-1 | - | TGCGCCAGCAGCGGGGACAGAGGCACAGATACGCAGTATTTT | CASSGDRGTDTQYF
TRBJ2-5 | TRBD1 | TRBV5-1 | - | TGCGCCAGCAGCCCCGGACAGGGCCAAGAGACCCAGTACTTC | CASSPGQGQETQYF
TRBJ2-7 | TRBD1 | TRBV29-1 | - | TGCAGCGTTTTCCTACAGGGGGAACACGAGCAGTACTTC | CSVFLQGEHEQYF
TRBJ1-1 | - | TRBV9 | - | TGTGCCAGCAGCGTTACAGGGCAGGAGATCACTGAAGCTTTCTTT | CASSVTGQEITEAFF
TRBJ1-6 | - | TRBV7-2 | - | TGTGCCAGCAGCCCAGTAGCGTTGGAGCTTAATTCACCCCTCCACTTT | CASSPVALELNSPLHF
TRBJ2-7 | - | TRBV4-1 | - | TGCGCCAGCAGCCGGGACGTCAATACAGGGTCCCGCGAGCAGTACTTC | CASSRDVNTGSREQYF
TRBJ1-5 | - | TRBV27 | - | TGTGCCAGTTCCCCCGGGACGAATAGCAATCAGCCCCAGCATTTT | CASSPGTNSNQPQHF
TRBJ1-2 | - | TRBV6-1 | - | TGTGCCAGCAGTGAAGCGCGACTCTATGGCTACACCTTC | CASSEARLYGYTF
TRBJ1-4 | TRBD1 | TRBV6-5 | once | TGTGCCACCTCGAGGGGGACAGGGGATGAAAAACTGTTTTTT | CATSRGTGDEKLFF
TRBJ2-3 | TRBD2 | TRBV10-1 | - | TGCGCCAGCAGTAGGGAGGGATCGAGTGGAGATACGCAGTATTTT | CASSREGSSGDTQYF
TRBJ2-7 | TRBD1 | TRBV6-1 | - | TGTGCCAGCACTCCGGGACAGGGAAACTACGAGCAGTACTTC | CASTPGQGNYEQYF
TRBJ1-4 | - | TRBV5-1 | - | TGCGCCAGCAGCTGGGGGACCGCGAGTACAACTAATGAAAAACTGTTTTTT | CASSWGTASTTNEKLFF
TRBJ2-2 | - | TRBV27 | - | TGTGCCAGCAGTTTATCGTGGGGGCAGGTAGCCGGGGAGCTGTTTTTT | CASSLSWGQVAGELFF
TRBJ2-1 | TRBD2 | TRBV6-5 | once | TGTGCCAGCAGTTACTCGAGAGCTAGCGGAGACAATGAGCAGTTCTTC | CASSYSRASGDNEQFF
TRBJ1-4 | TRBD1 | TRBV28 | - | TGTGCCAGCCTCACCTCCGGGACAGATGATGAAAAACTGTTTTTT | CASLTSGTDDEKLFF
TRBJ1-6 | - | TRBV27 | - | TGTGCCAGCAGTTTTTGGTCGGGTCTTAATTCACCCCTCCACTTT | CASSFWSGLNSPLHF
TRBJ1-6 | TRBD1 | TRBV29-1 | - | TGCAGCGTAAAGAATCGCGACAGGGTACGAAATTCACCCCTCCACTTT | CSVKNRDRVRNSPLHF
TRBJ2-1 | TRBD2 | TRBV10-3 | - | TGTGCCATCACCCAGCGGGGGGACACCTACAATGAGCAGTTCTTC | CAITQRGDTYNEQFF
TRBJ1-1 | TRBD1 | TRBV5-1 | - | TGCGCCAGCAGACTAGGACAGGGAAACACTGAAGCTTTCTTT | CASRLGQGNTEAFF
TRBJ2-5 | - | TRBV7-8 | - | TGTGCCAGCAGTCTTGATCCCTACAGGGTAGAGACCCAGTACTTC | CASSLDPYRVETQYF
TRBJ2-2 | - | TRBV6-5 | - | TGTGCCAGCACCTCGACAGAAAACACCGGGGAGCTGTTTTTT | CASTSTENTGELFF
TRBJ1-1 | TRBD1 | TRBV10-3 | - | TGTGCCATCAGGCGACAGGGGAACACTGAAGCTTTCTTT | CAIRRQGNTEAFF
TRBJ1-3 | - | TRBV5-1 | - | TGCGCCAGCAGCGGTGATGGAAACACCATATATTTT | CASSGDGNTIYF
TRBJ1-3 | - | TRBV27 | - | TGTGCCAGCACCTTACGGGGAACTGGAAACACCATATATTTT | CASTLRGTGNTIYF
TRBJ2-7 | - | TRBV5-3 | - | TGTGCCAGAAGCTCCGGACAGAGTTACGAGCAGTACTTC | CARSSGQSYEQYF
TRBJ2-7 | - | TRBV7-2 | once | TGTGCCAGCAGCTTAGTCGGGCCCTACGAGCAGTACTTC | CASSLVGPYEQYF
TRBJ2-4 | TRBD1 | TRBV19 | - | TGTGCCAGTAAGACAGGGGAAAACATTCAGTACTTC | CASKTGENIQYF